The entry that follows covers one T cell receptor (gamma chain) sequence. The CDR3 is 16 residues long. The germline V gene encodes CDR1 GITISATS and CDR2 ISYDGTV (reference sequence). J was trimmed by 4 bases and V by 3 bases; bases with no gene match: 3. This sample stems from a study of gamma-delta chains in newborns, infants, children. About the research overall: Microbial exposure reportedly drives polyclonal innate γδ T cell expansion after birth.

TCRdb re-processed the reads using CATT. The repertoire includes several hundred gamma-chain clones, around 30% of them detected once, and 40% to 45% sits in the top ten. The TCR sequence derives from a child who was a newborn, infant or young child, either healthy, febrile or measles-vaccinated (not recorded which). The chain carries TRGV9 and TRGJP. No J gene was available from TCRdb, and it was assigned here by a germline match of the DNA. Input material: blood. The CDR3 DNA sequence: TGTGCCTTGTGGGAGAAACAAGAGTTGGGCAAAAAAATCAAGGTATTT. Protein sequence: CALWEKQELGKKIKVF.